This TCR beta chain was obtained from a study of blood T cell repertoires in COVID-19. Germline V lookup: CDR1 SGHDN, CDR2 FVKESK. CDR3 length equals 15 residues. V was clipped by 4 bases and J by 6 bases; unmatched bases: 10. Repertoires were generated with immunoSEQ multiplex PCR, while TCRdb's copy carries only in-frame clones and drops some. This table holds around 260,000 clones, around four fifths found once. Sequencing was done on a sample of peripheral blood. The chain links TRBV14 to TRBJ2-7; 9 nucleotides align to TRBD1. This TCR came from a man aged 60 to 69 who had recovered from COVID-19. The DNA for the CDR3 is TGTGCCAGCAGCCGAGAAAGGACAGGGGTCGGCGAGCAGTACTTC. This encodes CASSRERTGVGEQYF.